The 15 T cell receptor beta chains below come from one sample, sequenced in a study of blood T cells in healthy people across ages. A second PCR of about 6 to 12 cycles used a sample-barcoded 5' primer and a J-beta primer mix. TCRdb redid the calling of the 5' RACE reads with MiXCR, one entry per CDR3 protein. The table records fewer than 1.5 million distinct CDR3 sequences, around 42% of them present only once. The specimen sequenced was blood. Every receptor here comes from a woman in her late teens or twenties in good health.

V gene TRBV5-1 combines with J gene TRBJ2-3; D is tentatively TRBD1 or TRBD2 (6 bases each). Trimming shortened V by 7 bases and J by 3 bases, and 18 bases separated the two germline ends. CDR3 size: 15 residues. Looked up from germline, CDR1 is SGHRS and CDR2 is YFSETQ. This chain's CDR3 is CASHDGGPATDTQYF. CDR3 nucleotide sequence: TGCGCCAGCCATGACGGGGGCCCAGCGACAGATACGCAGTATTTT.

The chain has TRBV12-3 or TRBV12-4 and TRBJ1-1; TRBD1 matches 7 bases. The V gene end was trimmed by 6 bases and the J gene end by 9 bases; junction bases not matched to a gene: 10. The CDR3 sequence is 13 residues long. CDR3 nucleotides: TGTGCCAGCAGGCAGAGAAAGACAGGGAAAGCTTTCTTT. This encodes CASRQRKTGKAFF.

This clonotype occurred a few times. The gene calls are TRBV5-6 and TRBJ2-2; D is undetermined. CDR3 length: 16 residues. Trimming removed 5 bases from V and 3 bases from J, with 17 bases in between. In germline, CDR1 is SGHDT, CDR2 YYEEEE. CDR3 protein: CASRLRGVRDTGELFF. CDR3 in DNA: TGTGCCAGCAGACTCCGAGGAGTGCGCGACACCGGGGAGCTGTTTTTT.

Concerning this clonotype: The limits of the CDR3 on the DNA are not certain, so only TCRdb's listed CDR3 is given. The chain employs TRBV21-1 and TRBJ1-5; the table's D call TRBD1 went unverified against the DNA. TRBV21-1 is a known pseudogene. The CDR3 comprises 18 residues, both ends counted. The chain's CDR3 is CASSTGAEFYRCNQPQHF.

At least ten counts were recorded for this clonotype. The chain is built from TRBV5-1 and TRBJ2-5, with TRBD1 as a possible D gene (5 bases). The CDR3 sequence is 13 residues long. Trimming cost V 6 bases and J 2 bases, with 11 bases left between them. Germline loops: CDR1 SGHRS, CDR2 YFSETQ. CDR3 protein: CASTKDSQETQYF. The CDR3, as DNA: TGCGCCAGCACCAAAGACAGTCAAGAGACCCAGTACTTC.

V usage is TRBV2 and J usage is TRBJ2-7, with D perhaps matching TRBD2 (6 bases). The CDR3 loop spans 12 amino acids. From germline, CDR1 is SNHLY and CDR2 FYNNEI. V dropped 7 bases and J dropped 1 base, with 8 bases sitting between them. CDR3 bases: TGTGCCAGCAAGGAGGGGTCCTACGAGCAGTACTTC. This encodes CASKEGSYEQYF. Full variable domain (rest looked up from reference TRBV2 and TRBJ2-7): EPEVTQTPSHQVTQMGQEVILRCVPISNHLYFYWYRQILGQKVEFLVSFYNNEISEKSEIFDDQFSVERPDGSNFTLKIRSTKLEDSAMYFCASKEGSYEQYFGPGTRLTVT.

V is TRBV9 and J is TRBJ2-7; D not certain. V was trimmed by 2 bases and J by 0 bases, leaving 9 bases between them. The CDR3 length is 14 residues. From germline, CDR1 is SGDLS and CDR2 YYNGEE. Here the CDR3 reads CASSVSASSYEQYF. DNA of the CDR3: TGTGCCAGCAGCGTCAGCGCGAGCTCCTACGAGCAGTACTTC.

In nucleotides, the CDR3 is TGCAGTGCTAGAGAGAAACTAGCGGGTGCCTTCCAAGAGACCCAGTACTTC. Protein: CSAREKLAGAFQETQYF. The J gene is TRBJ2-5, the V gene TRBV20-1, with TRBD2 identical over 9 bases. CDR3 length: 17 amino acids. The J segment lost 1 base and the V segment lost 0 bases, leaving 9 bases of the junction unmatched. The germline V gene encodes CDR1 DFQATT and CDR2 SNEGSKA (reference sequence).

This clonotype was recorded a few times. This chain links TRBV7-9 with TRBJ2-1; D uncertain. Trimming took off 1 base at V and 10 bases at J, with 17 bases between the two ends. The CDR3 consists of 15 residues. Germline-derived CDR1 and CDR2 are SEHNR and FQNEAQ (reference sequence). CDR3 DNA sequence: TGTGCCAGCAGCTTAGACGCCGCCCCCGGCCCCGAGCAGTTCTTC. Its translation: CASSLDAAPGPEQFF.

In this sample, this clonotype turned up once. The rearrangement links TRBV15 to TRBJ2-3, with 13 positions matching TRBD2. Trimming removed 5 bases from V and 4 bases from J; junction bases left unmatched: 6. The CDR3 length is 16 residues. Per germline, CDR1 LNHNV and CDR2 YYDKDF (reference sequence). The CDR3 region has the DNA TGTGCCACCAGCCGCCCAGGACTAGCGGGAGCAGATACGCAGTATTTT. Encoded protein: CATSRPGLAGADTQYF.

This clonotype came up a few times. This chain connects TRBV21-1 to TRBJ2-5; the table's D gene call, TRBD2, was not cross checked with the DNA. TRBV21-1 is annotated as a pseudogene. The length of the CDR3 is 16 residues. CDR3 nucleotide sequence: TGTGCCAGCAGCCTGACTAGCGGGGGGTACCAAGAGACCCAGTACTTC. Translation gives CASSLTSGGYQETQYF.

V usage is TRBV21-1 and J usage is TRBJ2-1. TRBV21-1 is designated a pseudogene. This CDR3 spans 16 amino acids. CDR3 residues: CASSKVWSRSYNEQFF. The CDR3, as DNA: TGTGCCAGCAGCAAAGTTTGGAGTCGCTCCTACAATGAGCAGTTCTTC.

This clonotype was seen only once. The chain links TRBV20-1 to TRBJ2-7; tentative D call: TRBD1 (5 bases). CDR1 and CDR2 (germline): DFQATT, SNEGSKA (reference sequence). Trimming took 0 bases from V and 7 from J, leaving 16 bases between them. The CDR3 has 14 amino acids. The CDR3 coding sequence is TGCAGTGCTAGAGATCGGGCAGGGATATATGAGCAGTACTTC. It encodes CSARDRAGIYEQYF.

This chain uses TRBV20-1 with TRBJ2-1; no clear D. Germline V gene data show CDR1 as DFQATT and CDR2 as SNEGSKA (reference sequence). Trimming removed 1 base from V and 5 bases from J, with 15 bases in between. The CDR3 loop spans 15 amino acids. The chain's CDR3 is CSARAVLAVDNEQFF. DNA for the CDR3: TGCAGTGCTAGAGCCGTCTTGGCGGTTGACAATGAGCAGTTCTTC.

The CDR3 region is CASSRDVRASTGELFF. The CDR3 DNA is TGTGCCAGCAGCCGAGATGTTAGGGCAAGCACCGGGGAGCTGTTTTTT. The V gene is TRBV7-2, the J gene TRBJ2-2; D is uncertain. Between the trimmed V and J ends, which lost 5 bases and 4 bases, there was a span of 17 bases. Germline lookup yields CDR1 SGHTA and CDR2 FQGNSA. This CDR3 is built from 16 residues.